A selection of T cell receptor beta chains follows, all from one sample in a study of shared clonotypes between healthy human individuals. Measured with immunoSEQ multiplex PCR; TCRdb has only the in-frame clones, and not every one. The sample consists of 2 million to 2.5 million clones, 85% to 95% of them appearing once. Sequencing was performed on naive CD4+ T cells from PBMCs. All receptors come from a young man in good health. Some clones in this sample may be carry-over from other donors' samples. Each CDR3 is given with its conserved first and last residue. The D gene is left open where the match is weak. Part of the rows lack a size; the others show once, few, many or a class for expanded clones.

clone_size: -
d_call: TRBD1
j_call: TRBJ2-7
v_call: TRBV2
cdr3_nt: TGTGCCAGCAGGGGGGTAGGGGGCAACGAGCAGTACTTC
cdr3_aa: CASRGVGGNEQYF

clone_size: -
d_call: -
j_call: TRBJ1-1
v_call: TRBV30
cdr3_nt: TGTGCCTGGAGTGGTGGGGCGGGCACTGAAGCTTTCTTT
cdr3_aa: CAWSGGAGTEAFF

clone_size: -
d_call: TRBD1
j_call: TRBJ2-6
v_call: TRBV28
cdr3_nt: TGTGCCAGCATTGGACAGGGGGCTTCTGGGGCCAACGTCCTGACTTTC
cdr3_aa: CASIGQGASGANVLTF

clone_size: -
d_call: -
j_call: TRBJ2-7
v_call: TRBV28
cdr3_nt: TGTGCCAGCAGTTTAGGTCAGGACGCCGAGCAGTACTTC
cdr3_aa: CASSLGQDAEQYF

clone_size: -
d_call: -
j_call: TRBJ1-5
v_call: TRBV19
cdr3_nt: TGTGCCAGTAGATGGGCGGCAGCCGGTTATAGCAATCAGCCCCAGCATTTT
cdr3_aa: CASRWAAAGYSNQPQHF

clone_size: -
d_call: TRBD2
j_call: TRBJ2-5
v_call: TRBV5-4
cdr3_nt: TGTGCCAGCAGCTTGTCCCGGCTAGCGGGAGAGACCCAGTACTTC
cdr3_aa: CASSLSRLAGETQYF

clone_size: once
d_call: -
j_call: TRBJ1-2
v_call: TRBV11-2
cdr3_nt: TGTGCCAGCAGCTTCACAGATTCCGCTAACTATGGCTACACCTTC
cdr3_aa: CASSFTDSANYGYTF

clone_size: -
d_call: TRBD1
j_call: TRBJ2-7
v_call: TRBV2
cdr3_nt: TGTGCCAGCAGTGGCCATCTCGGGACAGGGGCCTACGAGCAGTACTTC
cdr3_aa: CASSGHLGTGAYEQYF

clone_size: -
d_call: TRBD1
j_call: TRBJ1-2
v_call: TRBV7-8
cdr3_nt: TGTGCCAGCAGCTTAGGTTTGGGACAGGGTGGCTACACCTTC
cdr3_aa: CASSLGLGQGGYTF

clone_size: once
d_call: -
j_call: TRBJ1-4
v_call: TRBV4-1
cdr3_nt: TGCGCCAGCAGCCAAGATTACGGAGCGGTTAATGAAAAACTGTTTTTT
cdr3_aa: CASSQDYGAVNEKLFF

clone_size: -
d_call: -
j_call: TRBJ1-1
v_call: TRBV10-1
cdr3_nt: TGCGCCAGCAGTGACCCCGCGAGGGCTGAAGCTTTCTTT
cdr3_aa: CASSDPARAEAFF

clone_size: -
d_call: TRBD1
j_call: TRBJ2-7
v_call: TRBV6-5
cdr3_nt: TGTGCCAGCAGTGCGACAGGGACCTACGAGCAGTACTTC
cdr3_aa: CASSATGTYEQYF

clone_size: -
d_call: -
j_call: TRBJ2-7
v_call: TRBV6-5
cdr3_nt: TGTGCCAGCAGTTTGACAGGTGACTACGAGCAGTACTTC
cdr3_aa: CASSLTGDYEQYF

clone_size: -
d_call: -
j_call: TRBJ1-4
v_call: TRBV11-2
cdr3_nt: TGTGCCAGCAGCTTAGGTGGAGTTGCTGAAAAACTGTTTTTT
cdr3_aa: CASSLGGVAEKLFF

clone_size: -
d_call: -
j_call: TRBJ1-2
v_call: TRBV28
cdr3_nt: TGTGCCAGCAGCCGACCGGGAGAGTGGGGCTACACCTTC
cdr3_aa: CASSRPGEWGYTF

clone_size: once
d_call: TRBD1
j_call: TRBJ1-2
v_call: TRBV28
cdr3_nt: TGTGCCAGCCGCGGACAGGGCTCTAACTATGGCTACACCTTC
cdr3_aa: CASRGQGSNYGYTF

clone_size: -
d_call: -
j_call: TRBJ1-2
v_call: TRBV19
cdr3_nt: TGTGCCAGTAATGGTGTGGGAAGGGACCCAATTCCTAACTATGGCTACACCTTC
cdr3_aa: CASNGVGRDPIPNYGYTF

clone_size: -
d_call: -
j_call: TRBJ2-7
v_call: TRBV29-1
cdr3_nt: TGCAGCGCAGGGGACATACTCTACGAGCAGTACTTC
cdr3_aa: CSAGDILYEQYF

clone_size: -
d_call: TRBD1
j_call: TRBJ2-1
v_call: TRBV6-4
cdr3_nt: TGTGCCAGCAGTGCCCGGGACAGGGACGGTGCTGAGCAGTTCTTC
cdr3_aa: CASSARDRDGAEQFF

clone_size: -
d_call: TRBD2
j_call: TRBJ2-7
v_call: TRBV7-6
cdr3_nt: TGTGCCAGCAGCTTAGCAGCGGGGTTCTACGAGCAGTACTTC
cdr3_aa: CASSLAAGFYEQYF

clone_size: once
d_call: -
j_call: TRBJ1-1
v_call: TRBV5-1
cdr3_nt: TGCGCCAGCCAGGGGTCTTCCCAATACACTGAAGCTTTCTTT
cdr3_aa: CASQGSSQYTEAFF

clone_size: -
d_call: -
j_call: TRBJ2-2
v_call: TRBV5-1
cdr3_nt: TGCGCCAGCAGCCTAGGACACAACACCGGGGAGCTGTTTTTT
cdr3_aa: CASSLGHNTGELFF

clone_size: -
d_call: -
j_call: TRBJ2-1
v_call: TRBV10-1
cdr3_nt: TGCGCCAGCAGTGAGTCGAGGGGGTACAATGAGCAGTTCTTC
cdr3_aa: CASSESRGYNEQFF

clone_size: -
d_call: -
j_call: TRBJ1-5
v_call: TRBV28
cdr3_nt: TGTGCCAGCAGTTTACCCCCGGGGCAGCCCCAGCATTTT
cdr3_aa: CASSLPPGQPQHF

clone_size: -
d_call: -
j_call: TRBJ2-7
v_call: TRBV11-2
cdr3_nt: TGTGCCAGCAGCGGGGCGTTTCTACCCTACGAGCAGTACTTC
cdr3_aa: CASSGAFLPYEQYF

clone_size: -
d_call: -
j_call: TRBJ1-3
v_call: TRBV21-1
cdr3_nt: TGTGCCAGCAGCCAAGGGTCAGCACCGTCTGGAAACACCATATATTTT
cdr3_aa: CASSQGSAPSGNTIYF

clone_size: -
d_call: -
j_call: TRBJ1-1
v_call: TRBV4-2
cdr3_nt: TGTGCCAGCAGCCAAGAGGTTCCCAAACAGGGTGGCCTATATTTTACTGAAGCTTTCTTT
cdr3_aa: CASSQEVPKQGGLYFTEAFF

clone_size: few
d_call: -
j_call: TRBJ1-5
v_call: TRBV6-1
cdr3_nt: TGTGCCAGCAGACTGGGGAATAGCAATCAGCCCCAGCATTTT
cdr3_aa: CASRLGNSNQPQHF

clone_size: -
d_call: TRBD1
j_call: TRBJ1-5
v_call: TRBV5-1
cdr3_nt: TGCGCCAGCAGCTTAAGACAGGGCTTTAGCAATCAGCCCCAGCATTTT
cdr3_aa: CASSLRQGFSNQPQHF

clone_size: -
d_call: -
j_call: TRBJ2-1
v_call: TRBV7-2
cdr3_nt: TGTGCCAGCAGCTTTACTTATTTGCGCAATGAGCAGTTCTTC
cdr3_aa: CASSFTYLRNEQFF

clone_size: -
d_call: TRBD1
j_call: TRBJ1-2
v_call: TRBV14
cdr3_nt: TGTGCCAGCAGCCAAAAACAGGGGAAGGGCTATGGCTACACCTTC
cdr3_aa: CASSQKQGKGYGYTF

clone_size: -
d_call: TRBD1
j_call: TRBJ1-5
v_call: TRBV9
cdr3_nt: TGTGCCAGCAGCCCCGGACAGGGTATCATTCAGCCCCAGCATTTT
cdr3_aa: CASSPGQGIIQPQHF

clone_size: few
d_call: TRBD1
j_call: TRBJ1-4
v_call: TRBV19
cdr3_nt: TGTGCCAGTAGACTACTTAACGGGGACAGGGAAAAACTGTTTTTT
cdr3_aa: CASRLLNGDREKLFF

clone_size: -
d_call: -
j_call: TRBJ2-3
v_call: TRBV11-2
cdr3_nt: TGTGCCAGCAGCATATGGTCAGGGGACCTGGATACGCAGTATTTT
cdr3_aa: CASSIWSGDLDTQYF

clone_size: -
d_call: -
j_call: TRBJ2-1
v_call: TRBV27
cdr3_nt: TGTGCCAGCAGTTTCAGATACAATGAGCAGTTCTTC
cdr3_aa: CASSFRYNEQFF

clone_size: -
d_call: TRBD1
j_call: TRBJ2-7
v_call: TRBV19
cdr3_nt: TGTGCCAGTAGCCGACAGGGAAGCGAGCAGTACTTC
cdr3_aa: CASSRQGSEQYF

clone_size: -
d_call: -
j_call: TRBJ2-7
v_call: TRBV5-6
cdr3_nt: TGTGCCAGCAGCTTGGTGGGCGGGGAGAGGGACGAGCAGTACTTC
cdr3_aa: CASSLVGGERDEQYF

clone_size: -
d_call: TRBD1
j_call: TRBJ2-1
v_call: TRBV4-3
cdr3_nt: TGCGCCAGCAGCCCCCACCCCGGGACAGATACTTACAATGAGCAGTTCTTC
cdr3_aa: CASSPHPGTDTYNEQFF

clone_size: -
d_call: TRBD1
j_call: TRBJ1-2
v_call: TRBV14
cdr3_nt: TGTGCCAGCAGCCAAGCCCAGGGACAGGGAGGCTATGGCTACACCTTC
cdr3_aa: CASSQAQGQGGYGYTF

clone_size: -
d_call: -
j_call: TRBJ1-1
v_call: TRBV6-5
cdr3_nt: TGTGCCAGCAGTTACTCGAACAGGCACAACACTGAAGCTTTCTTT
cdr3_aa: CASSYSNRHNTEAFF

clone_size: -
d_call: TRBD2
j_call: TRBJ2-5
v_call: TRBV2
cdr3_nt: TGTGCCACCTCAAGGCTAGCGGGTGCGGAAGAGACCCAGTACTTC
cdr3_aa: CATSRLAGAEETQYF

clone_size: -
d_call: TRBD2
j_call: TRBJ2-1
v_call: TRBV28
cdr3_nt: TGTGCCAGCAGTTTTCTGACCGGACTAGCGGGAGTTAGTGAGCAGTTCTTC
cdr3_aa: CASSFLTGLAGVSEQFF

clone_size: -
d_call: -
j_call: TRBJ2-1
v_call: TRBV9
cdr3_nt: TGTGCCAGCAGTGTTGAGGATGAGCAGTTCTTC
cdr3_aa: CASSVEDEQFF

clone_size: -
d_call: -
j_call: TRBJ1-1
v_call: TRBV5-6
cdr3_nt: TGTGCCAGCACCAAACAGCCAACAGGGAACACTGAAGCTTTCTTT
cdr3_aa: CASTKQPTGNTEAFF

clone_size: -
d_call: -
j_call: TRBJ2-7
v_call: TRBV4-2
cdr3_nt: TGTGCCAGCAGCCAAGATGGTCAGACCTACGAGCAGTACTTC
cdr3_aa: CASSQDGQTYEQYF

clone_size: -
d_call: TRBD2
j_call: TRBJ2-5
v_call: TRBV2
cdr3_nt: TGTGCCAGCACGGGACTAGCGGGAGGAGAGACCCAGTACTTC
cdr3_aa: CASTGLAGGETQYF

clone_size: -
d_call: -
j_call: TRBJ2-3
v_call: TRBV7-9
cdr3_nt: TGTGCCAGCAGCCCGCCCTCGCCCGGCGCAGATACGCAGTATTTT
cdr3_aa: CASSPPSPGADTQYF

clone_size: -
d_call: TRBD1
j_call: TRBJ1-1
v_call: TRBV19
cdr3_nt: TGTGCCAGTAGTAGACAGGGATGGACCACTGAAGCTTTCTTT
cdr3_aa: CASSRQGWTTEAFF

clone_size: -
d_call: -
j_call: TRBJ2-7
v_call: TRBV7-2
cdr3_nt: TGTGCCAGCAGTTCGGGCTTGGGAGGCACCTACGAGCAGTACTTC
cdr3_aa: CASSSGLGGTYEQYF

clone_size: -
d_call: -
j_call: TRBJ2-2
v_call: TRBV7-3
cdr3_nt: TGTGCCAGCAGCCCTGGCAGGACCGGGGAGCTGTTTTTT
cdr3_aa: CASSPGRTGELFF

clone_size: -
d_call: TRBD1
j_call: TRBJ2-6
v_call: TRBV2
cdr3_nt: TGTGCCAGCAGTAACAGGGGGCTCGGGGCCAACGTCCTGACTTTC
cdr3_aa: CASSNRGLGANVLTF

clone_size: once
d_call: TRBD1
j_call: TRBJ2-7
v_call: TRBV27
cdr3_nt: TGTGCCAGCAGTTTGGGGACAGGGCGTTCTTTCGGGCAGTACTTC
cdr3_aa: CASSLGTGRSFGQYF

clone_size: -
d_call: TRBD1
j_call: TRBJ1-2
v_call: TRBV18
cdr3_nt: TGTGCCAGCTCACCACAACCAGGGGGCGCAGATGGCTACACCTTC
cdr3_aa: CASSPQPGGADGYTF

clone_size: -
d_call: -
j_call: TRBJ1-3
v_call: TRBV5-1
cdr3_nt: TGCGCCAGCAGCGCGGACAGCTCTGGAAACACCATATATTTT
cdr3_aa: CASSADSSGNTIYF

clone_size: -
d_call: -
j_call: TRBJ1-1
v_call: TRBV6-5
cdr3_nt: TGTGCCAGCCGTAACTGGGACAAAAACACTGAAGCTTTCTTT
cdr3_aa: CASRNWDKNTEAFF

clone_size: -
d_call: -
j_call: TRBJ1-1
v_call: TRBV7-9
cdr3_nt: TGTGCCAGCAGCTCTCAAGGGAGTGGCACTGAAGCTTTCTTT
cdr3_aa: CASSSQGSGTEAFF